These 20 T cell receptor beta chains were sequenced from one sample in a study of T cell repertoires in cytomegalovirus infection. TCRdb ran MiXCR on the reads and lists one entry per CDR3 protein. Here the sample spans 450,000 to 650,000 distinct CDR3 sequences, about 40% being singletons. The antigens for these receptors are not known. Specimen: cultured PBMCs, collected from culture after CMV antigen stimulation. All receptors derive from a human donor in good health (CMV status not recorded). Some clones in this sample may be carry-over from other donors' samples.

As to this clonotype: One junction end disagrees with the germline gene, perhaps due to a read error. V gene TRBV27 combines with J gene TRBJ2-7; D is perhaps TRBD2 (5 bases). CDR1 is MNHEY, CDR2 SMNVEV, per germline (reference sequence). The CDR3 has 14 amino acids. CDR3 sequence reads: CASSLRGFSSEQYF. CDR3 in DNA: TGTGCCAGCAGTTTACGGGGTTTCTCCTCCGAGCAGTACTTC.

This clonotype was seen more than once but under ten times. The chain joins TRBV15 to TRBJ2-7, with 9 bases aligning to TRBD2. Per the germline V gene, CDR1 is LNHNV and CDR2 is YYDKDF (reference sequence). J gave up 2 bases and V 1 base, and 0 bases lay outside the gene matches. This CDR3 has 14 amino acids. The CDR3 DNA reads TGTGCCACCAGCAGAGTAGCGGGAGCCTACGAGCAGTACTTC. Translation: CATSRVAGAYEQYF.

V gene TRBV7-4 combines with J gene TRBJ2-7; D not certain. Trimming removed 1 base at V and 6 bases at J, with 7 bases between. Germline CDR1 and CDR2: SGHVT and SQSDAQ. CDR3 length equals 12 residues. Written as DNA, the CDR3 is TGTGCCAGCAGCTTAGGGTCCCGCGAGCAGTACTTC. Protein: CASSLGSREQYF. Variable domain in full (rest from reference TRBV7-4 and TRBJ2-7): GAGVSQSPRYKVAKRGRDVALRCDSISGHVTLYWYRQTLGQGSEVLTYSQSDAQRDKSGRPSGRFSAERPERSVSTLKIQRTEQGDSAVYLCASSLGSREQYFGPGTRLTVT.

The V and J genes are TRBV29-1 and TRBJ2-1, with D hard to call. V lost 5 bases and J 5 bases, leaving 16 bases between the germline ends. Per the germline V gene, CDR1 is SQVTM and CDR2 is ANQGSEA. The CDR3 has 14 amino acids. DNA for the CDR3: TGCAGCGTTTTCCTTCGTTCAACCAACAATGAGCAGTTCTTC. This codes for CSVFLRSTNNEQFF.

J is TRBJ2-7 and V is TRBV19; perhaps D is TRBD1 or TRBD2 (5 bases each). The CDR3 is 14 amino acids. CDR1 is LNHDA, CDR2 SQIVND, per germline (reference sequence). Deletions cut 1 base from V and 0 bases from J, with 7 bases between. The CDR3: CASSIVGASYEQYF. DNA for the CDR3: TGTGCCAGTAGTATAGTCGGGGCCTCCTACGAGCAGTACTTC.

The chain is built from TRBV7-2 and TRBJ2-5; D is perhaps TRBD2 (5 bases). Germline CDR1 reads SGHTA; CDR2 reads FQGNSA. The CDR3 has 13 residues. Trimming shortened V by 5 bases and J by 3 bases, and 10 bases separated the two germline ends. The CDR3 region has the DNA TGTGCCAGCAGCCCCGTCGGGAAAGAGACCCAGTACTTC. Amino acid sequence: CASSPVGKETQYF. Drawing the rest from reference TRBV7-2 and TRBJ2-5, the complete variable domain is GAGVSQSPSNKVTEKGKDVELRCDPISGHTALYWYRQSLGQGLEFLIYFQGNSAPDKSGLPSDRFSAERTGGSVSTLTIQRTQQEDSAVYLCASSPVGKETQYFGPGTRLLVL.

This clonotype showed up just a few times. The J gene is TRBJ2-3, the V gene TRBV7-8, with no clear D. Trimming left V 0 bases short and J 11 bases short, with 12 bases between. Germline assignment: CDR1 SGHVS and CDR2 FQNEAQ. The CDR3 covers 13 residues. In DNA, the CDR3 is TGTGCCAGCAGCTTAGCCGTACGGATCCGGCAGTATTTT. It encodes CASSLAVRIRQYF.

J is TRBJ2-3 and V is TRBV7-9; no firm D call. Deletions cut 4 bases from V and 6 bases from J, with 11 bases between. The germline CDR1 and CDR2 sequences are SEHNR and FQNEAQ (reference sequence). The CDR3 extends over 13 amino acids. The CDR3 coding sequence is TGTGCCAGCAGCTCGTTCCTAGGGGATACGCAGTATTTT. It encodes CASSSFLGDTQYF.

The CDR3 is CSARGFRDRAKTQYF. The CDR3 coding sequence is TGCAGTGCTAGAGGTTTTCGGGACAGGGCTAAGACCCAGTACTTC. V is TRBV20-1 and J is TRBJ2-5, with TRBD1 matching 9 bases. The CDR3 length is 15 residues. Looked up from germline, CDR1 is DFQATT and CDR2 is SNEGSKA (reference sequence). Losses at the gene ends were 1 base for V and 6 bases for J; bases not matched to a gene: 9.

J is TRBJ1-6 and V is TRBV6-1; D gene unclear. CDR3 length equals 20 residues. CDR1 is MNHNS, CDR2 SASEGT, per germline. The germline V and J ends were trimmed by 6 bases and 0 bases, with 24 bases remaining between them. CDR3: CASSRIKREQKSSYNSPLHF. The CDR3 DNA follows: TGTGCCAGCAGCCGCATAAAACGGGAGCAGAAAAGCTCCTATAATTCACCCCTCCACTTT.

This rearrangement joins TRBV12-3 or TRBV12-4 to TRBJ2-1; TRBD2 matches at 10 bases. Unmatched junction bases numbered 9, after V lost 6 bases and J lost 4 bases. The CDR3 consists of 16 residues. CDR3 nucleotides: TGTGCCAGCAGCCCCCTACTAGCGGGGATTTACAATGAGCAGTTCTTC. As protein: CASSPLLAGIYNEQFF.

The chain couples TRBV7-2 to TRBJ1-5, with D hard to call. In germline, CDR1 is SGHTA, CDR2 FQGNSA. With 0 bases removed from V and 6 bases from J, the gap between germline ends came to 9 bases. The CDR3 is made up of 14 amino acids. The CDR3 loop is CASSLATMTQPQHF. The DNA of the CDR3 is TGTGCCAGCAGCTTAGCGACGATGACTCAGCCCCAGCATTTT.

This chain joins TRBV7-9 and TRBJ2-6; the D gene is possibly TRBD2 (7 bases). The V gene lost 0 bases and the J gene lost 4 bases, with 19 bases spanning the gap. Per the germline V gene, CDR1 is SEHNR and CDR2 is FQNEAQ (reference sequence). The CDR3 is 19 residues long. This CDR3 reads CASSLAGGGARWGANVLTF. CDR3 DNA: TGTGCCAGCAGCTTAGCCGGCGGGGGCGCCCGGTGGGGGGCCAACGTCCTGACTTTC.

CDR3 protein: CASSPYRKSNYGYTF. The CDR3 nucleotides read TGTGCCAGCAGTCCTTACAGGAAATCAAACTATGGCTACACCTTC. The V call is TRBV7-2, the J call TRBJ1-2; D may be TRBD1 (5 bases). CDR3 length equals 15 residues. The germline V gene encodes CDR1 SGHTA and CDR2 FQGNSA. Trimming left V 6 bases short and J 2 bases short, with 16 bases between.

The chain carries TRBV7-9 and TRBJ2-7, with D unclear. CDR1 is SEHNR and CDR2 is FQNEAQ in the germline V gene (reference sequence). This CDR3 contains 12 residues. Trimming cost V 4 bases and J 6 bases, with 10 bases left between them. The chain's CDR3 is CASSSTFREQYF. The CDR3 DNA reads TGTGCCAGCAGCTCAACCTTTCGCGAGCAGTACTTC.

V is TRBV11-1 and J is TRBJ1-4; D remains ambiguous. Germline CDR1 reads SGHAT; CDR2 reads FQDESV (reference sequence). CDR3 length: 11 amino acids. The V end was cut by 7 bases, the J end by 13 bases, with 13 bases between. The CDR3 nucleotides read TGTGCCAGCAACGAGACGGATAGACTGTTTTTT. Translating it yields CASNETDRLFF.

The chain employs TRBV6-1 and TRBJ2-1; no firm D call. Germline V gene data show CDR1 as MNHNS and CDR2 as SASEGT. The V end lost 0 bases, the J end lost 8 bases, and 5 bases lay between the germline ends. The CDR3 extends over 12 amino acids. The CDR3 loop is CASSEAADEQFF. For the CDR3, the DNA is TGTGCCAGCAGTGAAGCGGCCGATGAGCAGTTCTTC.

This clonotype was counted between two and nine times. In DNA form, the CDR3 reads TGTGCCAGCACCGCTGGAGGACGAACCTACGAGCAGTACTTC. This gives the protein CASTAGGRTYEQYF. The V gene is TRBV6-2 or TRBV6-3, the J gene TRBJ2-7; perhaps TRBD2 as D (5 bases). The CDR3 runs to 14 residues. V lost 7 bases, J lost 2 bases, and 15 bases lay in between. Germline values: CDR1 MNHEY, CDR2 SVGEGT.

This clonotype was observed once. The V call is TRBV12-3 or TRBV12-4, the J call TRBJ2-5; TRBD2 matches 7 bases. The CDR3 has 15 residues. With V trimmed by 4 bases and J by 2 bases, 7 bases remained unmatched. CDR3 nucleotides: TGTGCCAGCAGTTACCGGGGGGTGGGTCAAGAGACCCAGTACTTC. It specifies CASSYRGVGQETQYF.

The J gene is TRBJ2-3, the V gene TRBV20-1; D gene uncertain. From germline, CDR1 is DFQATT and CDR2 SNEGSKA (reference sequence). This CDR3 is 11 amino acids long. Trimming shortened V by 6 bases and J by 6 bases, and 10 bases separated the two germline ends. The CDR3 loop is CSAQSVDTQYF. In DNA, the CDR3 is TGCAGTGCCCAAAGCGTGGATACGCAGTATTTT.